Following are 30 T cell receptor beta chains from one sample sequenced in a study of OX40 agonist ivuxolimab in advanced cancers. The assay was immunoSEQ multiplex PCR, and TCRdb's table has in-frame clones only and misses some. This table holds some 60,000 clones, roughly nine tenths found once. The input for sequencing was CD4+ or CD8+ T cells sorted from blood, taken in a trial of the OX40 agonist ivuxolimab. The receptors here all came from an adult with an advanced solid tumor such as melanoma, head and neck, liver or kidney cancer.

The chain combines TRBV28 with TRBJ2-5; D unresolved. From germline, CDR1 is MDHEN and CDR2 SYDVKM. This CDR3 has 13 amino acids. Trimming took off 5 bases at V and 3 bases at J, with 10 bases between the two ends. The CDR3 loop reads CASSPPLEETQYF. CDR3 DNA sequence: TGTGCCAGCAGTCCCCCCCTAGAAGAGACCCAGTACTTC.

The rearrangement links TRBV27 to TRBJ2-3; TRBD2 aligns across 10 bases. Germline-derived CDR1 and CDR2 are MNHEY and SMNVEV (reference sequence). The CDR3 is 17 residues long. With 1 base clipped from V and 0 bases from J, the junction kept 4 bases outside the gene matches. The CDR3 DNA reads TGTGCCAGCAGTTTATGGGGGACTAGCGTGAGCACAGATACGCAGTATTTT. Translated: CASSLWGTSVSTDTQYF.

The chain has TRBV6-4 and TRBJ2-3; 8 nucleotides match TRBD2. Per the germline V gene, CDR1 is MRHNA and CDR2 is SNTAGT. V lost 2 bases and J lost 5; bases outside the gene matches: 12. The CDR3 consists of 17 residues. CDR3 coding DNA: TGTGCCAGCAGTGACCCTCTCCCCCCGGGGGGGGGAGATACGCAGTATTTT. This gives the protein CASSDPLPPGGGDTQYF.

V and J are TRBV5-1 and TRBJ2-7, with no clear D. V lost 1 base and J lost 5, with 7 bases in between. This CDR3 comprises 12 residues. CDR1 and CDR2 from the germline V gene are SGHRS and YFSETQ. CDR3 region: CASSLNTNEQYF. The CDR3 bases are TGCGCCAGCAGCTTGAATACAAACGAGCAGTACTTC.

V and J are TRBV18 and TRBJ2-1, with D maybe TRBD2 (5 bases). The germline V gene encodes CDR1 KGHSH and CDR2 LQKENI. Trimming removed 1 base at V and 5 bases at J, with 9 bases between. This CDR3 spans 14 amino acids. For the CDR3, the DNA is TGTGCCAGCTCACCACTTAGCGCGCACAATGAGCAGTTCTTC. Protein sequence: CASSPLSAHNEQFF.

The V gene is TRBV4-3, the J gene TRBJ2-2; D gene ambiguous. Germline V gene sequence: CDR1 LGHNA, CDR2 YSLEER. The CDR3 length is 18 residues. V lost 0 bases and J lost 2, with 16 bases in between. CDR3: CASSQDLVDGFNTGELFF. The DNA for the CDR3 is TGCGCCAGCAGCCAAGATCTAGTAGACGGATTCAACACCGGGGAGCTGTTTTTT.

This chain links TRBV27 with TRBJ2-7, with 11 bases matching TRBD2. With 5 bases clipped from V and 3 bases from J, the junction kept 12 bases outside the gene matches. The CDR3 sequence is 17 residues long. Germline values: CDR1 MNHEY, CDR2 SMNVEV (reference sequence). CDR3 residues: CASSGKGLTSGVYEQYF. DNA of the CDR3: TGTGCCAGCAGTGGCAAGGGTCTGACTAGCGGGGTCTACGAGCAGTACTTC.

V gene TRBV4-2 combines with J gene TRBJ2-1, with D perhaps matching TRBD2 (5 bases). The CDR3 covers 14 residues. V was pared by 4 bases and J by 6 bases, with 13 bases between. Germline CDR1 LGHNA, CDR2 YNFKEQ. The CDR3 nucleotides read TGTGCCAGCAGCCTGGAGGCTCAGCTCAATGAGCAGTTCTTC. As protein: CASSLEAQLNEQFF.

This chain joins TRBV27 and TRBJ1-5, with D maybe TRBD1 (6 bases). The CDR3 spans 14 residues. Deletions cut 5 bases from V and 4 bases from J, with 12 bases between. CDR1 MNHEY and CDR2 SMNVEV come from the germline V gene (reference sequence). This CDR3 is CASSLGQINQPQHF. The CDR3 nucleotides read TGTGCCAGCAGTCTAGGACAGATTAATCAGCCCCAGCATTTT.

The rearrangement joins TRBV7-8 to TRBJ1-5; tentative D call: TRBD1 (6 bases). The V gene's germline CDR1 is SGHVS and CDR2 FQNEAQ. CDR3 length equals 13 residues. Trimming stripped 6 bases from V and 5 bases from J, with 11 bases between. The CDR3 loop is CASRDSSYQPQHF. The CDR3 DNA reads TGTGCCAGCAGGGACAGCTCTTATCAGCCCCAGCATTTT.

The genes are TRBV19 and TRBJ1-2, with 8 nucleotides matching TRBD1. The CDR3 contains 14 residues. Losses at the gene ends were 4 bases for V and 4 bases for J; bases not matched to a gene: 5. Germline loops: CDR1 LNHDA, CDR2 SQIVND (reference sequence). The CDR3 coding sequence is TGTGCCAGTAGTAACGACAGGGGCGTCTATGGCTACACCTTC. Its translation: CASSNDRGVYGYTF.

The chain joins TRBV9 to TRBJ2-4; D may be TRBD1 (5 bases). V lost 5 bases to trimming and J lost 0 bases, with 18 bases between them. This CDR3 contains 17 residues. Per the germline V gene, CDR1 is SGDLS and CDR2 is YYNGEE. The CDR3 nucleotides read TGTGCCAGCAGTCCCTCGGACATCAGTTTAGCCAAAAACATTCAGTACTTC. It encodes CASSPSDISLAKNIQYF.

The CDR3 protein is CASSPPGGAYNEQFF. For the CDR3, the DNA is TGTGCCAGCAGTCCGCCCGGCGGAGCCTACAATGAGCAGTTCTTC. The genes are TRBV28 and TRBJ2-1; no clear D gene. This CDR3 contains 15 residues. CDR1 and CDR2 (germline): MDHEN, SYDVKM. V shed 5 bases and J shed 2 bases, with 13 bases lying between them.

This clone was seen a handful of times. The chain uses TRBV19 and TRBJ1-1; D remains ambiguous. Germline CDR1 reads LNHDA; CDR2 reads SQIVND (reference sequence). The CDR3 has 13 amino acids. Deletions cut 3 bases from V and 1 base from J, with 6 bases between. CDR3 sequence reads: CASSMIANTEAFF. CDR3 in DNA: TGTGCCAGTAGTATGATAGCGAACACTGAAGCTTTCTTT.

CDR3 residues: CASSSGQGTSTDTQYF. The CDR3 DNA reads as TGTGCCAGCAGTTCCGGACAGGGAACTAGCACAGATACGCAGTATTTT. V gene TRBV11-2 combines with J gene TRBJ2-3; TRBD1 agrees at 8 bases. V lost 6 bases and J lost 0; bases outside the gene matches: 8. CDR3 length: 16 amino acids. Germline-derived CDR1 and CDR2 are SGHAT and FQNNGV.

The genes are TRBV19 and TRBJ1-1; D gene uncertain. Per the germline V gene, CDR1 is LNHDA and CDR2 is SQIVND (reference sequence). V was cut by 3 bases and J by 3 bases, with 8 bases left in between. CDR3 length equals 13 residues. Written as DNA, the CDR3 is TGTGCCAGTAGTATTTGGGTGGACACTGAAGCTTTCTTT. It is translated as CASSIWVDTEAFF.

The rearrangement links TRBV7-9 to TRBJ2-5; D unclear. The CDR3 has 13 residues. Looked up from germline, CDR1 is SEHNR and CDR2 is FQNEAQ (reference sequence). V was shortened by 0 bases and J by 7 bases, with 9 bases between the two germline ends. CDR3 sequence: CASSLADGPTQYF. CDR3 sequence (DNA): TGTGCCAGCAGCTTAGCGGACGGCCCGACCCAGTACTTC.

This sequence joins TRBV28 and TRBJ1-1; tentative D call: TRBD1 (6 bases). The CDR3 length is 15 residues. The V end lost 0 bases, the J end lost 0 bases, and 8 bases lay between the germline ends. Germline V lookup: CDR1 MDHEN, CDR2 SYDVKM. The DNA of the CDR3 is TGTGCCAGCAGTTTATGGGGGGCTATGAACACTGAAGCTTTCTTT. It encodes CASSLWGAMNTEAFF.

The V call is TRBV6-4, the J call TRBJ1-5; D remains ambiguous. Trimming removed 3 bases at V and 9 bases at J, with 12 bases between. The CDR3 sequence is 13 residues long. Germline CDR1 and CDR2: MRHNA and SNTAGT. CDR3 nucleotide sequence: TGTGCCAGCAGTGAGACTTCCATGGGGCCCCAGCATTTT. Its protein product is CASSETSMGPQHF.

The V call is TRBV6-5, the J call TRBJ1-1; possibly TRBD1 for D (5 bases). CDR3 size: 14 residues. The V and J ends lost 5 bases and 1 base respectively, with 11 bases between them. From germline, CDR1 is MNHEY and CDR2 SVGAGI. The CDR3 reads CASSLDRKNTEAFF. CDR3 nucleotide sequence: TGTGCCAGCAGTCTAGACAGAAAGAACACTGAAGCTTTCTTT.

V usage is TRBV11-2 and J usage is TRBJ2-7; D perhaps matches TRBD1 (6 bases). V lost 5 bases, J lost 0 bases, and 14 bases lay in between. CDR3 size: 15 residues. Per germline, CDR1 SGHAT and CDR2 FQNNGV. The CDR3 DNA is TGTGCCAGCAGCCCAGGGGTCCGGAACTCCTACGAGCAGTACTTC. Protein: CASSPGVRNSYEQYF.

The rearrangement uses TRBV2 and TRBJ2-7, with no clear D. Per germline, CDR1 SNHLY and CDR2 FYNNEI. This CDR3 is built from 12 residues. V gave up 3 bases and J gave up 6 bases, with 9 bases separating them. The CDR3 bases are TGTGCCAGCAGTGATTACTTAGGCGAGCAGTACTTC. It specifies CASSDYLGEQYF.

The chain combines TRBV19 with TRBJ2-7, with 8 bases matching TRBD1. Germline CDR1 LNHDA, CDR2 SQIVND (reference sequence). V was pared by 5 bases and J by 0 bases, with 3 bases of the junction left unmatched. This CDR3 region has 14 residues. The CDR3 protein is CASSSGTGSYEQYF. CDR3 bases: TGTGCCAGTAGTTCCGGGACAGGCTCCTACGAGCAGTACTTC.

The V and J genes are TRBV27 and TRBJ2-3; D gene uncertain. The CDR3 consists of 14 residues. With 2 bases removed from V and 4 bases from J, the gap between germline ends came to 10 bases. In germline, CDR1 is MNHEY, CDR2 SMNVEV (reference sequence). The CDR3 loop reads CASSLAILSDTQYF. DNA of the CDR3: TGTGCCAGCAGTTTAGCAATTCTGTCAGATACGCAGTATTTT.

The chain recombines TRBV5-1 with TRBJ1-4; D gene uncertain. V gave up 2 bases and J gave up 1 base, with 6 bases separating them. CDR3 length: 14 residues. Germline V gene lookup returns CDR1 SGHRS and CDR2 YFSETQ. The CDR3 loop reads CASSFGGTNEKLFF. Here the CDR3 DNA reads TGCGCCAGCAGCTTCGGCGGAACTAATGAAAAACTGTTTTTT.

The chain uses TRBV2 and TRBJ2-5, with 11 bases identical to TRBD2. The length of the CDR3 is 13 residues. The germline V gene has CDR1 SNHLY and CDR2 FYNNEI. J was trimmed by 3 bases and V by 8 bases; bases with no gene match: 2. The CDR3 DNA is TGTGCCAGCGGGGGACTAGCGGAAGAGACCCAGTACTTC. It encodes CASGGLAEETQYF.

The chain couples TRBV14 to TRBJ2-2; the match to TRBD2 covers 7 bases. The germline V gene has CDR1 SGHDN and CDR2 FVKESK. CDR3 length equals 17 residues. The V gene end was trimmed by 0 bases and the J gene end by 4 bases; junction bases not matched to a gene: 8. This CDR3 reads CASSQDRTSESTGELFF. CDR3 DNA: TGTGCCAGCAGCCAAGATCGCACTAGCGAGAGCACCGGGGAGCTGTTTTTT.

This clone ranks as medium-sized. The genes are TRBV4-3 and TRBJ1-3; D is possibly TRBD1 (5 bases). V lost 0 bases and J 1 base, leaving 7 bases between the germline ends. Germline assignment: CDR1 LGHNA and CDR2 YSLEER. This CDR3 region has 15 residues. The CDR3 DNA follows: TGCGCCAGCAGCCAAGAATGGGGGTCTGGAAACACCATATATTTT. This gives the protein CASSQEWGSGNTIYF.

This chain connects TRBV5-4 to TRBJ2-7; D possibly uses TRBD1 or TRBD2 (5 bases each). The CDR3 loop spans 15 amino acids. V lost 3 bases and J lost 0, with 13 bases in between. Germline assignment: CDR1 SGHNT and CDR2 YYREEE (reference sequence). In DNA, the CDR3 is TGTGCCAGCAGCTGGGACGGGGATAGCTCCTACGAGCAGTACTTC. As protein: CASSWDGDSSYEQYF. Full variable domain (outside the CDR3, taken from reference TRBV5-4 and TRBJ2-7): ETGVTQSPTHLIKTRGQQVTLRCSSQSGHNTVSWYQQALGQGPQFIFQYYREEENGRGNFPPRFSGLQFPNYSSELNVNALELDDSALYLCASSWDGDSSYEQYFGPGTRLTVT.

This sequence joins TRBV11-2 and TRBJ2-3; D perhaps matches TRBD2 (5 bases). The CDR3 length is 14 residues. The V gene lost 1 base and the J gene lost 4 bases, with 9 bases spanning the gap. CDR1 is SGHAT, CDR2 FQNNGV, per germline. The CDR3 region has the DNA TGTGCCAGCAGCTTAGGCGGGCCGGCAGATACGCAGTATTTT. This codes for CASSLGGPADTQYF.